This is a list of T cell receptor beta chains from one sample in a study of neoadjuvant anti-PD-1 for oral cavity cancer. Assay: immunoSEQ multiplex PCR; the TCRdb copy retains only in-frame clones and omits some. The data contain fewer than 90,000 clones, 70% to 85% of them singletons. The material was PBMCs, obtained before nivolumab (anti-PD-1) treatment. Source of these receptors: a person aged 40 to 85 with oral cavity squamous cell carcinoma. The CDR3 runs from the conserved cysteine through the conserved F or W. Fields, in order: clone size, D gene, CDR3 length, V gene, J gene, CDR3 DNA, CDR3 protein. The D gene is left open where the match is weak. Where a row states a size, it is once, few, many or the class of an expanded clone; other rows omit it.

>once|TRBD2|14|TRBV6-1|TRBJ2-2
TGTGCCAGCTGGGGCGGGAGGGACACCGGGGAGCTGTTTTTT
CASWGGRDTGELFF
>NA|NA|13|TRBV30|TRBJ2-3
TGTGCCTGGAGTTTTTTCGGAACAGATACGCAGTATTTT
CAWSFFGTDTQYF
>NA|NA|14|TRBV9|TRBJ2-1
TGTGCCAGCAGCGTAGGTGGTAGCCTCGGTGAGCAGTTCTTC
CASSVGGSLGEQFF
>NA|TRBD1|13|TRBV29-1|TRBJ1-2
TGCAGCGTTGCGGACAGGGAGGACTATGGCTACACCTTC
CSVADREDYGYTF
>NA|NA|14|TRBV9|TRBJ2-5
TGTGCCAGCAGCGTAGAGTGGGGGTCAGAGACCCAGTACTTC
CASSVEWGSETQYF
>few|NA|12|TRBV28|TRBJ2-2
TGTGCCAGCAGTTTAAGGTCCGGGGAGCTGTTTTTT
CASSLRSGELFF
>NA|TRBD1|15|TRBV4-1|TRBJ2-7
TGCGCCAGCAGCCAGCCGGGACAGGGGTCCTACGAGCAGTACTTC
CASSQPGQGSYEQYF
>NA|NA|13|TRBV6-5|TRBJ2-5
TGTGCCAGCAGTTTATCAGGGTCGGAGACCCAGTACTTC
CASSLSGSETQYF
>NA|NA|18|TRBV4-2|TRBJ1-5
TGTGCCAGCAGCCAAGAAACTTTTAGGAACGTAGTTTATCAGCCCCAGCATTTT
CASSQETFRNVVYQPQHF
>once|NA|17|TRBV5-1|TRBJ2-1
TGCGCCAGCAGCCCGAGTCTGTCGGCCGACGCCTACAATGAGCAGTTCTTC
CASSPSLSADAYNEQFF
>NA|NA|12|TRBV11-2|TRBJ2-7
TGTGCCAGCAGCTTAACGTCCTACGAGCAGTACTTC
CASSLTSYEQYF
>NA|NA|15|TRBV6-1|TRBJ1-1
TGTGCCAGCAGTGAATATGGGACACCCAACACTGAAGCTTTCTTT
CASSEYGTPNTEAFF
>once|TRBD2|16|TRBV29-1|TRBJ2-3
TGCAGCGGACACGGACTAGCGGGAGAGGGCACAGATACGCAGTATTTT
CSGHGLAGEGTDTQYF
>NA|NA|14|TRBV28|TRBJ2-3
TGTGCCAGCAGTCCAGGGGCGGCCCTGGCTACGCAGTATTTT
CASSPGAALATQYF
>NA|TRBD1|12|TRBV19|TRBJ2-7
TGTGCCAGTACATCAGGGGGCTACGAGCAGTACTTC
CASTSGGYEQYF
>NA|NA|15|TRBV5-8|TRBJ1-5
TGTGCCAGCAGCTCTGGACAGTTCCGCAATCAGCCCCAGCATTTT
CASSSGQFRNQPQHF
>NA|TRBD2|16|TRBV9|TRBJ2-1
TGTGCCAGCAGCGCTAGCGGGAGGCGACTTTACAATGAGCAGTTCTTC
CASSASGRRLYNEQFF
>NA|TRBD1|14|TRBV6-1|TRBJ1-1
TGTGCCAGCAGCCTACAGGGGGTGAGCACTGAAGCTTTCTTT
CASSLQGVSTEAFF
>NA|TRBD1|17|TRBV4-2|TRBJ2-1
TGTGCCAGCAGCCAAGCCCGGACGGGACAGGGGGGCAATGAGCAGTTCTTC
CASSQARTGQGGNEQFF
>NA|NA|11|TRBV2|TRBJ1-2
TGTGCCAGCAGTTCCCAGCTCTCTGACACCTTC
CASSSQLSDTF
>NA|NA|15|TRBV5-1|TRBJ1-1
TGCGCCAGCAGCTTACCCAGGGGAGCGAACACTGAAGCTTTCTTT
CASSLPRGANTEAFF
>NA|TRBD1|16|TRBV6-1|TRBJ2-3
TGTGCCAGCAGTGGGCGGACAGGGCCGATCACAGATACGCAGTATTTT
CASSGRTGPITDTQYF
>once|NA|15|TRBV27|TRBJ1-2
TGTGCCAGCAGATCTGCAGGGGAGGACCGTCGGGGCTACACCTTC
CASRSAGEDRRGYTF
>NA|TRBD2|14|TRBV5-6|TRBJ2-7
TGTGCCAGCAGCTCGCGGACTAGCGGCTACGAGCAGTACTTC
CASSSRTSGYEQYF
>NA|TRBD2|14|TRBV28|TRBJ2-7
TGTGCCAGCAAAACGGGAGGGATCTCCTACGAGCAGTACTTC
CASKTGGISYEQYF
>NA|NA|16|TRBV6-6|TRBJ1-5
TGTGCCAGCAGTTCCGTTGGGGCTGCTAGCAATCAGCCCCAGCATTTT
CASSSVGAASNQPQHF
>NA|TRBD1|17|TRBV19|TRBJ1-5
TGTGCCAGTAGTATGGTCTCAGGTGGGACAGTAGGTCAGCCCCAGCATTTT
CASSMVSGGTVGQPQHF
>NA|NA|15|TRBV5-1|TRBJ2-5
TGCGCCAGCAGCTTGGGGGCCGGGGGCGCAGAGACCCAGTACTTC
CASSLGAGGAETQYF
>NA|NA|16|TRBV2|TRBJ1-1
TGTGCCAGCAGTGAAGCGCTCGCCAGCATGAACACTGAAGCTTTCTTT
CASSEALASMNTEAFF
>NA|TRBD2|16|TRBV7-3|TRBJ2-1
TGTGCCAGCAGCTTAGGGAAACTGGGAGGGTACAATGAGCAGTTCTTC
CASSLGKLGGYNEQFF
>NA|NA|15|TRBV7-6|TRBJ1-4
TGTGCCAGCAGCTTCTCTCCGGGGCTGGTAGAAAAACTGTTTTTT
CASSFSPGLVEKLFF
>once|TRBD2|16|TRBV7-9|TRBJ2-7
TGTGCCAGCAGCTCCGACCCCGGGACTAGGGGATCCGAGCAGTACTTC
CASSSDPGTRGSEQYF
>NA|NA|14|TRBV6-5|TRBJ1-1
TGTGCCAGCAGTTCGGGACCGCCGAACACTGAAGCTTTCTTT
CASSSGPPNTEAFF
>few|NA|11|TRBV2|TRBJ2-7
TGTGCCAGCACGGGAACCTACGAGCAGTACTTC
CASTGTYEQYF
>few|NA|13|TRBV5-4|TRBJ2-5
TGTGCCAGCAGCTTTAATGGGGGGGAGACCCAGTACTTC
CASSFNGGETQYF
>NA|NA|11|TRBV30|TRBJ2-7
TGTGCCTGGAGTAGGGGGTACGAGCAGTACTTC
CAWSRGYEQYF
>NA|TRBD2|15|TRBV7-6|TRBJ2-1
TGTGCCAGCAGCTTAATGTCTAGCGGAGACAATGAGCAGTTCTTC
CASSLMSSGDNEQFF
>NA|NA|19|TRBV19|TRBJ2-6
TGTGCCAGTAGTACAATAGCGAGTAGCGGTAACTCTGGGGCCAACGTCCTGACTTTC
CASSTIASSGNSGANVLTF
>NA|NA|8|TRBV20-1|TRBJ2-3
TGCAGTGCTGGACGGGTGGATTTT
CSAGRVDF
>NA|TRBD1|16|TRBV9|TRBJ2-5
TGTGCCAGCAGCGTAGAAGGGGGCAGGGGCCAAGAGACCCAGTACTTC
CASSVEGGRGQETQYF
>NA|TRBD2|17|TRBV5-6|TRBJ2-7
TGTGCCAGCAGCTTGGTCGGGGGAGGGCCCCTTTCCTACGAGCAGTACTTC
CASSLVGGGPLSYEQYF
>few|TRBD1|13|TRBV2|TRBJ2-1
TGTGCCAGCAGCCAAACAGGGGGCAATGAGCAGTTCTTC
CASSQTGGNEQFF
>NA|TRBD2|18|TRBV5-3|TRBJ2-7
TGTGCCAGAAGCTTGAGGACTAGCGTCAGTCCTATCTCCTACGAGCAGTACTTC
CARSLRTSVSPISYEQYF
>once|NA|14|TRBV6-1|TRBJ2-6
TGTGCCAGCAGGCCAGATTCTGGGGCCAACGTCCTGACTTTC
CASRPDSGANVLTF
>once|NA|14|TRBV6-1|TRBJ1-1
TGTGCCAGCAAGTACATGACGGCGTACACTGAAGCTTTCTTT
CASKYMTAYTEAFF
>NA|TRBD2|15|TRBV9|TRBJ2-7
TGTGCCAGCAGCGTAGGGCGGGAGGGCTCCTACGAGCAGTACTTC
CASSVGREGSYEQYF
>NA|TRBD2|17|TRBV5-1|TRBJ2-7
TGCGCCAGCAGCTTGGGGGCTAGCGGGAGCATGAACTACGAGCAGTACTTC
CASSLGASGSMNYEQYF
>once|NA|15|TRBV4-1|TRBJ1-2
TGCGCCAGCAGCCAAGATTGGGCAGGTACCTATGGCTACACCTTC
CASSQDWAGTYGYTF
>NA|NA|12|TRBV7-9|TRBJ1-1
TGTGCCAGCAGGCCAACGAACAGTGAAGCTTTCTTT
CASRPTNSEAFF
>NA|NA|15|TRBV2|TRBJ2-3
TGTGCCAGCAGGAATGTAGACCAGCCAACAGATACGCAGTATTTT
CASRNVDQPTDTQYF
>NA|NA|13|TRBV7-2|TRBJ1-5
TGTGCCAGCAGCTTAAGCTGGAATCAGCCCCAGCATTTT
CASSLSWNQPQHF
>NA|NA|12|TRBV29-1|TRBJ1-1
TGCAGCGTTGAAGCAGTAAACACTGAAGCTTTCTTT
CSVEAVNTEAFF